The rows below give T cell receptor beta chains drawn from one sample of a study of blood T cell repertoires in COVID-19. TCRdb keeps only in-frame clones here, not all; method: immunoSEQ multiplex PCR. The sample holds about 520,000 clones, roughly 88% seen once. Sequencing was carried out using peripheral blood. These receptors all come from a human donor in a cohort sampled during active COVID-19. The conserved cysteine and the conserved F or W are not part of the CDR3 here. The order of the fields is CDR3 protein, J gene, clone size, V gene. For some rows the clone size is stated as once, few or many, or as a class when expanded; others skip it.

CDR3: AWSVPADSYEQY
J: TRBJ2-7
size: NA
V: TRBV30

CDR3: SASPGTTNYEQY
J: TRBJ2-7
size: NA
V: TRBV20-1

CDR3: ASSFSAGYNEQF
J: TRBJ2-1
size: NA
V: TRBV5-6

CDR3: ASSLRGTGEEKLF
J: TRBJ1-4
size: NA
V: TRBV7-9

CDR3: ASSAIGQGFYEQY
J: TRBJ2-7
size: NA
V: TRBV9

CDR3: ASSRSGEDYGYT
J: TRBJ1-2
size: NA
V: TRBV27

CDR3: ASSRNPGLAGGPYEQY
J: TRBJ2-7
size: NA
V: TRBV6-4

CDR3: ASSQQGLHQPQH
J: TRBJ1-5
size: NA
V: TRBV19

CDR3: ASSQGTSGSTGANVLT
J: TRBJ2-6
size: NA
V: TRBV4-3

CDR3: ASSLVQDTYSNQPQH
J: TRBJ1-5
size: NA
V: TRBV7-9

CDR3: ASSLGLQGNSPLH
J: TRBJ1-6
size: NA
V: TRBV5-4

CDR3: ASSYPEASYEQY
J: TRBJ2-7
size: NA
V: TRBV6-6

CDR3: AISESREGNYGYT
J: TRBJ1-2
size: NA
V: TRBV10-3

CDR3: ASSSVTSGRAAAMGTQY
J: TRBJ2-3
size: NA
V: TRBV4-3

CDR3: ASSQQREGYT
J: TRBJ1-2
size: few
V: TRBV4-1

CDR3: AWSLQGNEKLF
J: TRBJ1-4
size: NA
V: TRBV30

CDR3: ASTWTGKETQY
J: TRBJ2-5
size: NA
V: TRBV5-6

CDR3: ASNPRGQTNEKLF
J: TRBJ1-4
size: NA
V: TRBV6-5

CDR3: ASSTHQTGYLLTGAKNIQY
J: TRBJ2-4
size: NA
V: TRBV21-1

CDR3: ASSQAGKQF
J: TRBJ2-1
size: NA
V: TRBV3-1/TRBV3-2

CDR3: ASSLRSGTGSNGYT
J: TRBJ1-2
size: NA
V: TRBV6-2/TRBV6-3

CDR3: ATSDSTQGGTGELF
J: TRBJ2-2
size: NA
V: TRBV24-1

CDR3: ASSRGAGMGTQY
J: TRBJ2-5
size: once
V: TRBV7-2